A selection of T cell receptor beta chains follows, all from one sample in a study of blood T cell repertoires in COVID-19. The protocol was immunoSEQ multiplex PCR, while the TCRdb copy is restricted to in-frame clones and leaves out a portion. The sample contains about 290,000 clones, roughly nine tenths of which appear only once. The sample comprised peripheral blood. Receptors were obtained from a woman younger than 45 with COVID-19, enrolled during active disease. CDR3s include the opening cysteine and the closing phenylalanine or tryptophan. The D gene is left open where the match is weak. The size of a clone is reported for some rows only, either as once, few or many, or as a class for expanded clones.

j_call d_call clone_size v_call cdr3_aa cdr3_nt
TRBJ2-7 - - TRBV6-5 CASPGANLEQYF TGTGCCAGTCCAGGCGCGAATCTAGAGCAGTACTTC
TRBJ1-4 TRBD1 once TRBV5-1 CASSSQGPQGTNEKLFF TGCGCCAGCAGCTCACAGGGGCCACAAGGAACTAATGAAAAACTGTTTTTT
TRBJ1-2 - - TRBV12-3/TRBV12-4 CASGDKDYGYTF TGTGCCAGCGGGGACAAGGACTATGGCTACACCTTC
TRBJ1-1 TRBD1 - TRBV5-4 CASSSGKTGGNTEAFF TGTGCCAGCAGCTCAGGGAAGACAGGGGGGAACACTGAAGCTTTCTTT
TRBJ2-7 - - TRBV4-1 CASSQVSLAGPYEQYF TGCGCCAGCAGCCAAGTAAGTCTGGCTGGCCCTTACGAGCAGTACTTC
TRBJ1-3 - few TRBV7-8 CASSFEGGGGNTIYF TGTGCCAGCAGCTTCGAGGGCGGGGGCGGAAACACCATATATTTT
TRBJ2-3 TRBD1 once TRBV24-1 CATSDPGGRTQYF TGTGCCACCAGTGATCCAGGGGGCCGAACGCAGTATTTT
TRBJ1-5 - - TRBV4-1 CASSQRPGGNQPQHF TGCGCCAGCAGCCAACGACCAGGGGGCAATCAGCCCCAGCATTTT
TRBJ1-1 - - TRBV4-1 CASSQQGGLNTEAFF TGCGCCAGCAGCCAGCAAGGGGGTTTGAACACTGAAGCTTTCTTT
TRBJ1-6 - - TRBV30 CAWSESSSTPLHF TGTGCCTGGAGCGAGTCGAGCTCCACACCCCTCCACTTT
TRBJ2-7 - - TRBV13 CASSLESTYEQYF TGTGCCAGCAGCTTAGAGTCTACCTACGAGCAGTACTTC
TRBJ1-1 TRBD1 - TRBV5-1 CASSLRTGSNTEAFF TGCGCCAGCAGCCTACGGACAGGTTCGAACACTGAAGCTTTCTTT
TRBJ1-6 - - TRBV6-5 CASSYVWAQSNSPLHF TGTGCCAGCAGTTACGTTTGGGCGCAGAGTAATTCACCCCTCCACTTT
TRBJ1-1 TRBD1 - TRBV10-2 CASRGQGMNTEAFF TGCGCCAGCAGAGGACAGGGGATGAACACTGAAGCTTTCTTT